This TCR beta chain derives from a study of blood T cell repertoires in COVID-19. Study-wide context: From T cells, B-cell-depleted T cells, or PBMCs came the material, which was cDNA or gDNA.

The age range of participants was 18 to 89 years, with residence in about two dozen US areas. The germline gives CDR1 SGHRS, CDR2 YFSETQ. Unmatched junction bases numbered 5, after V lost 4 bases and J lost 7 bases. The CDR3 sequence is 14 residues long. In the study's own analysis: Scientists estimated how many nucleated cells there were by amplifying reference gene primers. Some clones are missing from TCRdb's copy, which holds only in-frame ones; the method was immunoSEQ multiplex PCR. That table supplies the V and J calls and clone size; D and trimming were determined from the DNA. The data hold 250,000 to 400,000 clones, with around 90% observed a single time.

The sequence was obtained from a man aged 55 to 70 who had recovered from COVID-19. The specimen sequenced was PBMCs or T cells enriched from blood (not recorded which). The chain carries TRBV5-1 and TRBJ1-2; 12 bases agree with TRBD1. The CDR3 region has the DNA TGCGCCAGCAGCCTGGGACAGGGGGCATTTGGCTACACCTTC. Residues: CASSLGQGAFGYTF.